Sequencing of this T cell receptor beta chain was carried out in a study of blood T cell repertoires in COVID-19. Profiled with immunoSEQ multiplex PCR; TCRdb holds only in-frame clones, not every one. The table shows 350,000 or so clones, with around 89% occurring only once. The TCR originated in a man aged 18 to 29 with active or convalescent COVID-19. The sample consisted of peripheral blood.

CDR3 DNA sequence: TGTGCCAGCAGTTACTCGACGGGGGAGCAGTACTTC. Its protein is CASSYSTGEQYF. The chain joins TRBV6-5 to TRBJ2-7, with D possibly matching TRBD2 (5 bases). V was shortened by 0 bases and J by 7 bases, with 7 bases between the two germline ends. The CDR3 totals 12 residues. The germline gives CDR1 MNHEY, CDR2 SVGAGI.